This T cell receptor beta chain comes out of a study of T cells after yellow fever vaccination (dated by TCRdb to between 2019 and 2020). Study-level background: The SMART-Seq v4 Ultra Low Input RNA kit was used to prepare libraries from fractions with low cell numbers. Two healthy male donors, one aged 18 to 29 and one aged 30 to 39 years, were included in the cohort. Bulk TCR alpha and beta repertoires were sequenced longitudinally to track T-cell clones before and after primary and booster YFV17D yellow fever vaccination. Blood was drawn at multiple timepoints before and after primary and secondary immunization, with bulk PBMC replicates and cell subsets isolated. What the work shows at the level of the full study, not this receptor alone: After the booster, most clones that had expanded after primary vaccination were detected again (around 97% of CD4 and 88% of CD8), suggesting broad maintenance of memory. Compared with the primary T-cell response, the secondary T-cell response was weaker but faster, peaking on day 5 rather than day 15. Because the study included only two donors, the extent to which the findings can be generalized is limited. A small fraction of clonotypes showed up in both the CD4 and CD8 compartments, probably as a result of convergent recombination. Computational filtering was required because FACS-sorted repertoires could contain abundant contaminating clonotypes from the bulk population.

The intended sense of this specimen's treatment or condition label: live attenuated yellow fever vaccine strain. Two biological replicates of bulk PBMCs were collected at each blood-draw timepoint. PBMCs were isolated from peripheral blood using a standard Ficoll-Paque protocol. RNA was extracted with TriZol from bulk PBMCs, CD4 and CD8 fractions, and dextramer-positive and dextramer-negative fractions. Looking up the germline V gene (reference sequence) yields CDR1 SGHKS and CDR2 YYEKEE. Reading from cysteine to phenylalanine, the CDR3 counts 16 amino acids. Left in the record is the CDR3 DNA by itself, 48 bases read in frame from the first base. Cut back by 4 bases and 5 bases, the V and J ends lie 18 bases apart. TCRdb lists the instrument as Illumina NovaSeq 6000. TCR cDNA was made using 5'RACE template switching, a step that added a universal primer site and unique molecular identifiers. Priming of cDNA synthesis was performed from both the TCR alpha and TCR beta constant segments. Two PCR steps were used to amplify libraries, with sample barcodes and sequencing adapters being added in the second step. Libraries were sequenced on Illumina HiSeq 2500 (2x100 bp) or NovaSeq (2x150 bp). The study's processing was this. MIGEC was used to demultiplex reads and collapse the reads into UMI consensus sequences, and MiXCR was used for V(D)J alignment. Using edgeR on replicate PBMC samples, clonotypes were called vaccine-responding if FDR was below 0.01 and the log2 fold change was above 5 up to day 15. Bulk clonotypes were assigned CD4 or CD8 identity according to which sequenced CD4 or CD8 repertoire held them at higher abundance. Clones were called with MiXCR by TCRdb after fastp trimmed the public reads at Q25, and only in-frame beta chains were retained. Merged by CDR3 protein, the rows form single entries marked with the most common genes and DNA. TCRdb's processing, not the authors' own work, is the source of the V and J calls. This sample gives roughly 310,000 distinct CDR3 sequences in total; 3% to 4.5% of them show up just once. Of the sample, around 24% falls within the top ten clones.

This clonotype was found many times. Its antigen is not yet known. No clone much larger than this one lies a single base away; base qualities are absent. Sequencing was performed on PBMCs, taken on the day of the yellow fever booster vaccination. The origin of this receptor is a man aged 18 to 30 who received the YFV17D yellow fever vaccine. Recombination connected TRBV5-5 to TRBJ2-2, with no reliable assignment of the D segment. This receptor has the CDR3 CASSPAPIGKTGELFF. The DNA sequence reads TGTGCCAGCAGCCCTGCCCCGATAGGGAAGACCGGGGAGCTGTTTTTT.